This T cell receptor (beta chain) was identified in a study of technical replicates of blood from a handful of donors. Data came from immunoSEQ multiplex PCR; TCRdb stores just in-frame clones and leaves some out. The sample records roughly 81,000 clones, approximately 97% being singletons. V shed 5 bases, J shed 2 bases, and the junction held 10 bases outside the gene matches. CDR3 length: 16 residues. The germline V gene has CDR1 LNHNV and CDR2 YYDKDF (reference sequence). This rearrangement joins TRBV15 to TRBJ1-1; 8 bases match TRBD1. The sequence came from a human donor in good health. Sequencing was carried out using T cells isolated from PBMCs. The DNA of the CDR3 is TGTGCCACCAGCCCACAGACAGGGGTAGTCAACACTGAAGCTTTCTTT. Encoded protein: CATSPQTGVVNTEAFF.